A single sample is the source of the 27 T cell receptor beta chains below, sequenced in a study of blood T cell repertoires in COVID-19 (dated by TCRdb to 2018 to 2020). Receptor libraries were prepared by the immunoSEQ multiplex PCR assay. Entries here come from immuneACCESS through TCRdb and include only in-frame sequences with V and J called. Some clones fail to appear in such tables; in the studies checked, an unresolved V gene covers under half of the shortfall, and the cause of the remainder is unknown. This sample lists fewer than 500,000 clones; around nine tenths were detected once. The ten largest clonotypes hold more than 4% of the sample. Sequencing was done on a sample of peripheral blood. These receptors came from a woman in her thirties with acute or convalescent COVID-19.

The V gene is TRBV5-1, the J gene TRBJ2-1; D not resolved. Germline CDR1 SGHRS, CDR2 YFSETQ. Trimming took 0 bases from V and 8 from J, leaving 15 bases between them. The CDR3 has 15 amino acids. This chain's CDR3 is CASSLDPELADEQFF. The CDR3 DNA reads TGCGCCAGCAGCTTGGATCCGGAACTTGCGGATGAGCAGTTCTTC.

As DNA, the CDR3 is TGTGCCAGCAGCAACGAGTCTTGGGGCTGCTATTCACCCCTCCACTTT. Its protein is CASSNESWGCYSPLHF. V gene TRBV21-1 combines with J gene TRBJ1-6; the table's TRBD1 call for D was not verified on the DNA. TRBV21-1 is classified as a pseudogene. The CDR3 spans 16 residues.

The chain links TRBV9 to TRBJ1-1; weak D call: TRBD1 (6 bases). From germline, CDR1 is SGDLS and CDR2 YYNGEE. V gave up 4 bases and J gave up 10 bases, with 20 bases separating them. This CDR3 has 14 amino acids. The CDR3 DNA reads as TGTGCCAGCAGCCCAAGCGGGGGGGCTAAAGGAGCTTTCTTT. It translates to CASSPSGGAKGAFF. The entire variable domain, with the rest obtained from reference TRBV9 and TRBJ1-1, is as follows: DSGVTQTPKHLITATGQRVTLRCSPRSGDLSVYWYQQSLDQGLQFLIQYYNGEERAKGNILERFSAQQFPDLHSELNLSSLELGDSALYFCASSPSGGAKGAFFGQGTRLTVV.

This clone was counted once. The CDR3, as DNA: TGTGCCAGCAGCTTAAGAGCGCCCCCCCCGCAAGAGACCCAGTACTTC. It translates to CASSLRAPPPQETQYF. The chain has TRBV7-6 and TRBJ2-5, with D unclear. Germline CDR1 and CDR2: SGHVS and FNYEAQ. This CDR3 is built from 16 residues. V was shortened by 2 bases and J by 2 bases, with 15 bases between the two germline ends. Combining the CDR3 with reference TRBV7-6 and TRBJ2-5 gives the whole variable domain GAGVSQSPRYKVTKRGQDVALRCDPISGHVSLYWYRQALGQGPEFLTYFNYEAQQDKSGLPNDRFSAERPEGSISTLTIQRTEQRDSAMYRCASSLRAPPPQETQYFGPGTRLLVL.

CDR3 sequence (DNA): TGTGCCAGCAGCTTAGGAGTTACCGGGGAGCTGTTTTTT. Its protein is CASSLGVTGELFF. V gene TRBV5-4 combines with J gene TRBJ2-2; D is unresolved. Germline V gene sequence: CDR1 SGHNT, CDR2 YYREEE (reference sequence). Deletions cut 2 bases from V and 5 bases from J, with 7 bases between. The CDR3 is 13 residues long.

The J gene is TRBJ2-2, the V gene TRBV24-1; TRBD1 might be the D (5 bases). CDR1 and CDR2 from the germline V gene are KGHDR and SFDVKD. This CDR3 spans 16 amino acids. V was trimmed by 6 bases and J by 1 base, leaving 14 bases between them. The CDR3 here is CATSLGPGLNTGELFF. CDR3 nucleotides: TGTGCCACCAGTCTGGGCCCAGGGTTGAACACCGGGGAGCTGTTTTTT.

V usage is TRBV3-1 (or the pseudogene TRBV3-2) and J usage is TRBJ1-1; D is perhaps TRBD1 (6 bases). Germline CDR1 and CDR2: LGHDT and YNNKEL (reference sequence). V lost 3 bases and J 4 bases, leaving 12 bases between the germline ends. The CDR3 sequence is 14 residues long. DNA of the CDR3: TGTGCCAGCAGCCAGGACAGTTTCGGCACTGAAGCTTTCTTT. It encodes CASSQDSFGTEAFF.

The chain carries TRBV5-5 and TRBJ1-1; a weak D match, TRBD1 (5 bases). The CDR3 totals 14 residues. CDR1 and CDR2 from the germline V gene are SGHKS and YYEKEE (reference sequence). Trimming shortened V by 4 bases and J by 6 bases, and 16 bases separated the two germline ends. DNA of the CDR3: TGTGCCAGCAGCCCCGTTTGGGGGGACGCTGAAGCTTTCTTT. Its translation: CASSPVWGDAEAFF.

The genes are TRBV6-5 and TRBJ1-5; TRBD1 agrees at 7 bases. This CDR3 has 14 amino acids. Per germline, CDR1 MNHEY and CDR2 SVGAGI. Trimming cost V 6 bases and J 4 bases; bases outside gene matches: 6. The DNA for the CDR3 is TGTGCCAGCAGGGGACAGAGCATTAATCAGCCCCAGCATTTT. Protein product: CASRGQSINQPQHF.

CDR3 loop: CASSLAQGRSPLHF. CDR3 coding DNA: TGTGCCAGCAGCTTGGCGCAGGGTCGGTCACCCCTCCACTTT. The V call is TRBV5-4, the J call TRBJ1-6; D may be TRBD1 (5 bases). V dropped 0 bases and J dropped 10 bases, with 11 bases sitting between them. The CDR3 loop spans 14 amino acids. Germline assignment: CDR1 SGHNT and CDR2 YYREEE (reference sequence).

The chain has TRBV2 and TRBJ2-3, with TRBD1 matching 8 bases. The CDR3 is 15 residues long. Germline V gives CDR1 SNHLY, CDR2 FYNNEI. The trim removed 6 bases at V and 2 bases at J, leaving 7 bases unmatched. The CDR3 sequence: CASRRQGINTDTQYF. In DNA form, the CDR3 reads TGTGCCAGCAGAAGACAGGGGATAAACACAGATACGCAGTATTTT.

J is TRBJ1-5 and V is TRBV19; D is possibly TRBD1 (5 bases). CDR1 and CDR2 (germline): LNHDA, SQIVND (reference sequence). Between the trimmed V and J ends, which lost 7 bases and 5 bases, there was a span of 18 bases. This CDR3 contains 15 residues. The CDR3, as DNA: TGTGCCAGTAAGCGTCAGGGCGACGGATATCAGCCCCAGCATTTT. Protein product: CASKRQGDGYQPQHF.

The J gene is TRBJ2-6, the V gene TRBV15; D may be TRBD1 (5 bases). Germline V lookup: CDR1 LNHNV, CDR2 YYDKDF (reference sequence). V lost 0 bases and J lost 2, with 14 bases in between. CDR3 size: 18 residues. The CDR3 DNA sequence: TGTGCCACCAGCAGAGATCCCTTGGGGCATCCTGGGGCCAACGTCCTGACTTTC. Protein product: CATSRDPLGHPGANVLTF. The full variable domain, rest sourced from reference TRBV15 and TRBJ2-6, is DAMVIQNPRYQVTQFGKPVTLSCSQTLNHNVMYWYQQKSSQAPKLLFHYYDKDFNNEADTPDNFQSRRPNTSFCFLDIRSPGLGDTAMYLCATSRDPLGHPGANVLTFGAGSRLTVL.

This clone was recorded only once. The rearrangement uses TRBV12-3 or TRBV12-4 and TRBJ1-1, with 8 bases lining up with TRBD1. CDR3 length: 12 residues. V lost 6 bases and J lost 5; bases outside the gene matches: 2. CDR3 loop: CASSRTGTEAFF. CDR3 coding DNA: TGTGCCAGCAGCCGGACAGGGACTGAAGCTTTCTTT.

V and J are TRBV27 and TRBJ1-2; TRBD1 might be the D (6 bases). Per germline, CDR1 MNHEY and CDR2 SMNVEV (reference sequence). The V end was cut by 1 base, the J end by 0 bases, with 9 bases between. This CDR3 contains 15 residues. This CDR3 reads CASSLYRAANYGYTF. The CDR3 DNA is TGTGCCAGCAGTTTATACAGGGCAGCTAACTATGGCTACACCTTC.

The V and J genes are TRBV24-1 and TRBJ2-7; D unclear. Trimming removed 9 bases at V and 3 bases at J, with 17 bases between. CDR1 KGHDR and CDR2 SFDVKD come from the germline V gene. The CDR3 has 14 amino acids. Here the CDR3 DNA reads TGTGCCACCGAACAAATGCCAGTTTTCTACGAGCAGTACTTC. Translation gives CATEQMPVFYEQYF.

J is TRBJ2-5 and V is TRBV5-5; D possibly corresponds to TRBD1 (5 bases). Looked up from germline, CDR1 is SGHKS and CDR2 is YYEKEE (reference sequence). This CDR3 comprises 14 residues. V lost 1 base to trimming and J lost 0 bases, with 7 bases between them. CDR3 sequence: CASSLTGYQETQYF. CDR3 nucleotide sequence: TGTGCCAGCAGCTTGACAGGTTACCAAGAGACCCAGTACTTC.

The V call is TRBV7-3, the J call TRBJ2-3, with 13 bases aligning to TRBD2. Germline lookup yields CDR1 SGHTA and CDR2 FQGTGA. With 5 bases clipped from V and 2 bases from J, the junction kept 4 bases outside the gene matches. There are 16 residues in the CDR3. The CDR3 DNA is TGTGCCAGCAGCCGCGGACTAGCGGGGGTCACAGATACGCAGTATTTT. Amino acids: CASSRGLAGVTDTQYF.

The V gene is TRBV1, the J gene TRBJ2-7; the table's TRBD2 call for D was not verified on the DNA. TRBV1 is deemed a pseudogene. The CDR3 loop spans 15 amino acids. The CDR3: CTSSQASGGIYEQYF. CDR3 sequence (DNA): TGCACCAGCAGCCAAGCTAGCGGGGGGATATACGAGCAGTACTTC.

The J gene is TRBJ2-1, the V gene TRBV25-1; 7 bases are a match to TRBD1. The germline gives CDR1 MGHDK, CDR2 SYGVNS. The CDR3 length is 17 residues. V lost 3 bases, J lost 7 bases, and 15 bases stayed unmatched. This chain's CDR3 is CASSDQYYRGTVNEQFF. The CDR3 DNA is TGTGCCAGCAGTGACCAGTACTACAGGGGAACAGTTAATGAGCAGTTCTTC.

V gene TRBV6-6 combines with J gene TRBJ1-6; D may be TRBD1 (6 bases). The CDR3 totals 14 residues. Germline V lookup: CDR1 MNHNY, CDR2 SVGAGI (reference sequence). V lost 7 bases, J lost 9 bases, and 16 bases lay in between. CDR3 sequence (DNA): TGTGCCAGCACCCTAGGGGGGGGCGTTTCACCCCTCCACTTT. This encodes CASTLGGGVSPLHF.

The chain is built from TRBV18 and TRBJ1-2; a possible D gene is TRBD1 (5 bases). The CDR3 has 13 amino acids. The V end lost 6 bases, the J end lost 4 bases, and 12 bases lay between the germline ends. Per germline, CDR1 KGHSH and CDR2 LQKENI. The CDR3 reads CASSPDSSYGYTF. The CDR3 DNA reads TGTGCCAGCTCTCCTGACAGTTCCTATGGCTACACCTTC.

The table lists this clone with a few counts. The chain recombines TRBV27 with TRBJ2-2, with TRBD1 identical over 7 bases. The CDR3 contains 16 residues. V was pared by 3 bases and J by 4 bases, with 8 bases of the junction left unmatched. Germline lookup yields CDR1 MNHEY and CDR2 SMNVEV (reference sequence). CDR3 bases: TGTGCCAGCAGTTTTTGGGACAGATCAATCACCGGGGAGCTGTTTTTT. This gives the protein CASSFWDRSITGELFF.

This chain uses TRBV6-1 with TRBJ2-1; TRBD1 aligns across 11 bases. Per germline, CDR1 MNHNS and CDR2 SASEGT. The CDR3 totals 16 residues. Trimming took 2 bases from V and 7 from J; bases not matched to a gene: 7. CDR3 DNA sequence: TGTGCCAGCAGTGAAAGGACAGGGGGCGTAAGGAATGAGCAGTTCTTC. It codes for CASSERTGGVRNEQFF.

The V call is TRBV11-3, the J call TRBJ2-7; D might be TRBD1 (8 bases). Germline V lookup: CDR1 SGHNT, CDR2 YENEEA. The V gene lost 5 bases and the J gene lost 6 bases, with 14 bases spanning the gap. This CDR3 comprises 13 residues. For the CDR3, the DNA is TGTGCCAGCAGCGCCTACAGGGGGGGCGAGCAGTACTTC. Protein sequence: CASSAYRGGEQYF.

V usage is TRBV7-9 and J usage is TRBJ1-1, with D unclear. The CDR3 totals 11 residues. Per germline, CDR1 SEHNR and CDR2 FQNEAQ (reference sequence). Trimming left V 11 bases short and J 1 base short, with 8 bases between. The CDR3 sequence is CAHAENTEAFF. CDR3 nucleotides: TGTGCCCATGCAGAGAACACTGAAGCTTTCTTT.

CDR3 sequence reads: CASRHARRGGIDEQFF. For the CDR3, the DNA is TGTGCCAGCAGACACGCTCGGCGGGGGGGCATCGATGAGCAGTTCTTC. This chain uses TRBV28 with TRBJ2-1; TRBD2 agrees at 9 bases. There are 16 residues in the CDR3. Losses at the gene ends were 6 bases for V and 8 bases for J; bases not matched to a gene: 14. From germline, CDR1 is MDHEN and CDR2 SYDVKM. Full variable domain (remainder filled in from reference TRBV28 and TRBJ2-1): DVKVTQSSRYLVKRTGEKVFLECVQDMDHENMFWYRQDPGLGLRLIYFSYDVKMKEKGDIPEGYSVSREKKERFSLILESASTNQTSMYLCASRHARRGGIDEQFFGPGTRLTVL.